This TCR beta chain is drawn from a study of blood T cell repertoires in COVID-19. About the research overall: Sample material is recorded as cDNA or gDNA derived from T cells, B-cell-depleted T cells, or PBMCs.

In germline, CDR1 is LGHNA, CDR2 YSLEER. The V end was cut by 0 bases, the J end by 6 bases, with 14 bases between. This CDR3 has 15 residues. Original processing notes: Nucleated cell number was recorded as an estimate derived from reference gene primer amplification. The table came from immunoSEQ multiplex PCR; TCRdb's copy has only in-frame clones and leaves some out. The V and J calls and clone size were taken over from that table, and D and trimming were inferred from the DNA. The data contain approximately 44,000 clones, around 77% of them singletons. The sequenced sample consisted of peripheral blood. This sequence joins TRBV4-3 and TRBJ1-2, with no clear D. The TCR comes from a woman of 80 years or more with acute or convalescent COVID-19. The CDR3 DNA reads TGCGCCAGCAGCCAAGAGTTTAAGACACCGGATGGCTACACCTTC. Amino acids: CASSQEFKTPDGYTF.